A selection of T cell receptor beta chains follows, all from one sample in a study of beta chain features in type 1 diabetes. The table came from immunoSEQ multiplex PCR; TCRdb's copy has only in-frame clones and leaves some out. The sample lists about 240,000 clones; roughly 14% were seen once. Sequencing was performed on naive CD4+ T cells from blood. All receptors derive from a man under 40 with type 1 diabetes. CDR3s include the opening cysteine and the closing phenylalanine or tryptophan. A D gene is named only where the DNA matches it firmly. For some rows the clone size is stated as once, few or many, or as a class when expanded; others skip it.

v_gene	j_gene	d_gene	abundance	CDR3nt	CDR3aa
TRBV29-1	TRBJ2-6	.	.	TGCAGCGTCAGCTCTGGGGCCAACGTCCTGACTTTC	CSVSSGANVLTF
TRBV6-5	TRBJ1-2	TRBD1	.	TGTGCCGGGACAGGGGATGGCTACACCTTC	CAGTGDGYTF
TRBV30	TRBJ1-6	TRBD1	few	TGTGCCTGGCGAGGGGGCAACAATTCACCCCTCCACTTT	CAWRGGNNSPLHF
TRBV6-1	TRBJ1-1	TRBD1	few	TGTGCCAGCAGTGAAAGGGGCGACAGGGCTGAAGCTTTCTTT	CASSERGDRAEAFF
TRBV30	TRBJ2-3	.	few	TGTGCCTGGAGGACGCCTCTTGGCAGGGGCACAGATACGCAGTATTTT	CAWRTPLGRGTDTQYF
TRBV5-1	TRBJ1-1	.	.	TGCGCCAGCAACGGGGATATGAACACTGAAGCTTTCTTT	CASNGDMNTEAFF
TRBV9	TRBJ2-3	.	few	TGTGCCAGCAGCGTAGAGCCCCGGGATACGCAGTATTTT	CASSVEPRDTQYF
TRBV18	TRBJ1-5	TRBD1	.	TGTGCCAGCTCACCCTCTACAGGGGCGAACAATCAGCCCCAGCATTTT	CASSPSTGANNQPQHF
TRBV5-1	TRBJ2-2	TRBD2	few	TGCGCCAGCAGCCCTTCGACTAGCGGGGGCACCGGGGAGCTGTTTTTT	CASSPSTSGGTGELFF
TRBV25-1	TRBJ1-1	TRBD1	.	TGTGCCAGCAGTGAATCGGCGGGACAGGGTCAAACTGAAGCTTTCTTT	CASSESAGQGQTEAFF
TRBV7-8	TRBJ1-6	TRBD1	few	TGTGCCAGCAGGTGGGACAGGGTGAATTCACCCCTCCACTTT	CASRWDRVNSPLHF
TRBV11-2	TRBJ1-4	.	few	TGTGCCAGCAGCCTAACAGTCGCAACTAATGAAAAACTGTTTTTT	CASSLTVATNEKLFF
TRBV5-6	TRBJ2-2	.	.	TGTGCCAGCAGCTTGGCTGGGGGCGCGTACACCGGGGAGCTGTTTTTT	CASSLAGGAYTGELFF
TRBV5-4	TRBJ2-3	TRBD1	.	TGTGCCAGCACCACCGGGACAGGGAAGTCAGATACGCAGTATTTT	CASTTGTGKSDTQYF
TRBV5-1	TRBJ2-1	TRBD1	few	TGCGCCAGCAGTGAGGACAGGGCCAATGAGCAGTTCTTC	CASSEDRANEQFF
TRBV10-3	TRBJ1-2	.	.	TGTGCCATCAGTGGACAGCCAGGCGGCTACACCTTC	CAISGQPGGYTF
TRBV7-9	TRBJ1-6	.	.	TGTGCCAGCAGCTTAGGGGCCGGTAATTCACCCCTCCACTTT	CASSLGAGNSPLHF
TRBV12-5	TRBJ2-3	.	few	TGTGCTAGTGGCCCGCAGGGGAGCACGCAGTATTTT	CASGPQGSTQYF
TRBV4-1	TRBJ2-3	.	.	TGCGCCAGCAGCCAACTTTCTAAAGATACGCAGTATTTT	CASSQLSKDTQYF
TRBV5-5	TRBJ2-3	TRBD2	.	TGTGCCAGCAGCTCCTCTAGCGGAGGCCGCACAGATACGCAGTATTTT	CASSSSSGGRTDTQYF
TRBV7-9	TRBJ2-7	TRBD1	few	TGTGCCAGCAGCTGGGGACAGTCTCGCGAGCAGTACTTC	CASSWGQSREQYF
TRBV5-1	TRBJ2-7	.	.	TGCGCCAGCAGCGCGACCTTACAGGGATACGAGCAGTACTTC	CASSATLQGYEQYF
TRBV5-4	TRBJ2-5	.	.	TGTGCCAGCAGCTTGGTAGGGAGACAGACCCAGTACTTC	CASSLVGRQTQYF
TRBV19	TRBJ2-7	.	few	TGTGCCACCTGGGGGGGCGTCTACGAGCAGTACTTC	CATWGGVYEQYF
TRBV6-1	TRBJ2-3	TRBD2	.	TGTGCCAGCAGTGAGGGCGGGAGTCCAGATACGCAGTATTTT	CASSEGGSPDTQYF
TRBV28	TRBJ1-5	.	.	TGTGCCAGCACTCTGGCAGGGCCCAATCAGCCCCAGCATTTT	CASTLAGPNQPQHF
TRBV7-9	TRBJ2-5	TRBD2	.	TGTGCCAGCAGCCCAAATGGGACTAGCCCTAGGACCCAGTACTTC	CASSPNGTSPRTQYF
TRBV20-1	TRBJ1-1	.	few	TGCAGTGCCAGCCAACCCCCAGGAACTTTCTTT	CSASQPPGTFF
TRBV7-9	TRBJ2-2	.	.	TGTGCCAGCAGCTGGGGAGTGAACACCGGGGAGCTGTTTTTT	CASSWGVNTGELFF
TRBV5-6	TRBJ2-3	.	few	TGTGCCAGCAGTGGACAGACCGATACGCAGTATTTT	CASSGQTDTQYF
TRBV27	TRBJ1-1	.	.	TGTGCCAGCAGTCGCACGGGGGGGATGAACACTGAAGCTTTCTTT	CASSRTGGMNTEAFF
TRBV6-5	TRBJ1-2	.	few	TGTGCCAGCAGCCCGACAGGAACCTATGGCTACACCTTC	CASSPTGTYGYTF
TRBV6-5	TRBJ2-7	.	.	TGTGCCAGCAGTTACGCAGCGGCTAACACCTACGAGCAGTACTTC	CASSYAAANTYEQYF
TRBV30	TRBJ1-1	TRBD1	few	TGTGCCTGGAGTGTACAGGGGAAGGAAGCTTTCTTT	CAWSVQGKEAFF
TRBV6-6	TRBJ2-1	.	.	TGTGCCAGCAGTCAAGGGGGTGAGCAGTTCTTC	CASSQGGEQFF
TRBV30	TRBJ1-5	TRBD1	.	TGTGCCTGGAGTCAAAGCGGACAGGCGACTAGCAATCAGCCCCAGCATTTT	CAWSQSGQATSNQPQHF
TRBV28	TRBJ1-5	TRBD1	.	TGTGCCAGCGACAGGGAAAGAACTCAGCCCCAGCATTTT	CASDRERTQPQHF
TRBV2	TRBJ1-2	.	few	TGTGCCAGCAGCGCTGGGACTATCTATGGCTACACCTTC	CASSAGTIYGYTF
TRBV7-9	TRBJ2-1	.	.	TGTGCCAGCAGCTTATTCGAGTACTACAATGAGCAGTTCTTC	CASSLFEYYNEQFF
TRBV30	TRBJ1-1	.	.	TGTGCCTGGGGTGGACTTTCGAACACTGAAGCTTTCTTT	CAWGGLSNTEAFF
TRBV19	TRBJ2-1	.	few	TGTGCCAGTAGTATAGCCACCGACTCAAATGAGCAGTTCTTC	CASSIATDSNEQFF
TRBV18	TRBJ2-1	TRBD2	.	TGTGCCAGCTCACCACCGGGGACTAGCAATGAGCAGTTCTTC	CASSPPGTSNEQFF
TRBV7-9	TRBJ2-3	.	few	TGTGCCAGCAGCACCACAGGGAGCGCAGATACGCAGTATTTT	CASSTTGSADTQYF
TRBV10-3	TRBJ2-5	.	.	TGTGCCATCAGTGGGGTGGAGGAGACCCAGTACTTC	CAISGVEETQYF
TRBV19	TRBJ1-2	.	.	TGTGCCAGTAGGGGGGGACCGACCTATGGCTACACCTTC	CASRGGPTYGYTF
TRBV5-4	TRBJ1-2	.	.	TGTGCCAGCACCCCGTGGGGGGAGTTCTCTGGCTACACCTTC	CASTPWGEFSGYTF
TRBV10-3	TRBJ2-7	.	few	TGTGCCATCAGTGAGTCGGCCGAGCAGTACTTC	CAISESAEQYF
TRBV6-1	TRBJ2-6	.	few	TGTGCCAGCAGTGGAGGCTCTGGGGCCAACGTCCTGACTTTC	CASSGGSGANVLTF
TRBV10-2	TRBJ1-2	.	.	TGCGCCACCAACGGGGAGACCTATGGCTACACCTTC	CATNGETYGYTF
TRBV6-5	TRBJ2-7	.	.	TGTGCCAGCAGTTACAGCCCGCAGGGAGGCTACGAGCAGTACTTC	CASSYSPQGGYEQYF
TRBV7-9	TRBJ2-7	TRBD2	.	TGTGCCAGCAGCTTTCTAGCGGGAGGGAGAGACGAGCAGTACTTC	CASSFLAGGRDEQYF
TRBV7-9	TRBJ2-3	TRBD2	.	TGTGCCAGCAGCGTGGTGCAAGACGGACTAGCGGTCACAGATACGCAGTATTTT	CASSVVQDGLAVTDTQYF